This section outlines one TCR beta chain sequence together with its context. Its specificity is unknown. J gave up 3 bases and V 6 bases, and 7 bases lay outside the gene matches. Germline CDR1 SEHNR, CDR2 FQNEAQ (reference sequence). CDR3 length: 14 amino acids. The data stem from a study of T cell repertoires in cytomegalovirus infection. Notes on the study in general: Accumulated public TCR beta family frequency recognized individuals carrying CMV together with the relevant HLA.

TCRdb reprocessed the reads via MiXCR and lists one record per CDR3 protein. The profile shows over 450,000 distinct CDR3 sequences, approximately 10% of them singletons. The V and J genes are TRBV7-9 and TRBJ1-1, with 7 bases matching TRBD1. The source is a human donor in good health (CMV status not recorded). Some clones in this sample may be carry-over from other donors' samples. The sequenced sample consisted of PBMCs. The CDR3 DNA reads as TGTGCCAGCAGGAAGACAGGGAGATACACTGAAGCTTTCTTT. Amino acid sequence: CASRKTGRYTEAFF.